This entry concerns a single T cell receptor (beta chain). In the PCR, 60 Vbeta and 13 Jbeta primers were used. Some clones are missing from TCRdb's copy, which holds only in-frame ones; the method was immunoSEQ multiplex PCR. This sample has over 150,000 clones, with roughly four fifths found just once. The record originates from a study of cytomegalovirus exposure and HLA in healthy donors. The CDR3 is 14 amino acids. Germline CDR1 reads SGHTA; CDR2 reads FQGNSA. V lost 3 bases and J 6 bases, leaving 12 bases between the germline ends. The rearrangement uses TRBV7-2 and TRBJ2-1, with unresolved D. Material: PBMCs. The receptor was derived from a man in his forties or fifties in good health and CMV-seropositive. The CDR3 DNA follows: TGTGCCAGCAGCTTTCCTAACGGCGGCAATGAGCAGTTCTTC. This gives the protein CASSFPNGGNEQFF.